These 7 T cell receptor beta chains were all obtained from the same sample, sequenced in a study of T cell responses to AZD1222 COVID-19 vaccine. Here immunoSEQ multiplex PCR was the method, and the copy in TCRdb shows in-frame clones only, minus some. The table records roughly 87,000 clones, over 75% of them present only once. The source was peripheral blood, collected 28 days after the second AZD1222 dose. Receptors were obtained from an adult who received the AZD1222 COVID-19 vaccine.

The chain employs TRBV5-5 and TRBJ1-5; D remains unclear. Trimming pared 7 bases from V and 7 bases from J, leaving 9 bases between. In germline, CDR1 is SGHKS, CDR2 YYEKEE (reference sequence). This CDR3 has 11 amino acids. The DNA for the CDR3 is TGTGCCAGCGGTCCGAAGCAGCCCCAGCATTTT. This sequence encodes CASGPKQPQHF. Full variable domain (outside the CDR3, taken from reference TRBV5-5 and TRBJ1-5): DAGVTQSPTHLIKTRGQQVTLRCSPISGHKSVSWYQQVLGQGPQFIFQYYEKEERGRGNFPDRFSARQFPNYSSELNVNALLLGDSALYLCASGPKQPQHFGDGTRLSIL.

This sequence joins TRBV18 and TRBJ1-6; D is unresolved. There are 15 residues in the CDR3. V was cut by 6 bases and J by 7 bases, with 16 bases left in between. Germline V lookup: CDR1 KGHSH, CDR2 LQKENI. This chain's CDR3 is CASSAEDLGNSPLHF. The CDR3 bases are TGTGCCAGCTCTGCTGAGGATCTCGGGAATTCACCCCTCCACTTT.

The CDR3, as DNA: TGTGCCACCAGCAGAGATTCAGGGGACTATGGCTACACCTTC. It encodes CATSRDSGDYGYTF. The V gene is TRBV15, the J gene TRBJ1-2; possibly TRBD1 for D (6 bases). Trimming removed 0 bases from V and 3 bases from J, with 8 bases in between. The CDR3 has 14 residues. The germline gives CDR1 LNHNV, CDR2 YYDKDF (reference sequence).

The chain is built from TRBV11-1 and TRBJ1-2; D unclear. V was cut by 1 base and J by 0 bases, with 9 bases left in between. Germline V gene lookup returns CDR1 SGHAT and CDR2 FQDESV (reference sequence). CDR3 size: 15 residues. CDR3 amino acids: CASSLVGGTNYGYTF. As DNA, the CDR3 is TGTGCCAGCAGCTTAGTGGGCGGAACTAACTATGGCTACACCTTC.

This rearrangement joins TRBV5-1 to TRBJ1-2; D gene ambiguous. Germline V gene data show CDR1 as SGHRS and CDR2 as YFSETQ. The length of the CDR3 is 14 residues. Trimming took 3 bases from V and 7 from J, leaving 16 bases between them. The CDR3 loop is CASSSGTGYFGYTF. CDR3 DNA sequence: TGCGCCAGCAGCTCCGGTACCGGATATTTTGGCTACACCTTC.

The chain joins TRBV20-1 to TRBJ1-4, with D uncertain. With 6 bases removed from V and 5 bases from J, the gap between germline ends came to 7 bases. CDR1 is DFQATT, CDR2 SNEGSKA, per germline (reference sequence). The CDR3 is 11 residues long. Here the CDR3 reads CSARRNEKLFF. The CDR3 DNA reads as TGCAGTGCCCGGAGAAATGAAAAACTGTTTTTT.

This chain links TRBV28 with TRBJ2-6, with D unresolved. V was clipped by 7 bases and J by 10 bases, with 11 bases between them. Germline V gives CDR1 MDHEN, CDR2 SYDVKM. The CDR3 has 12 amino acids. For the CDR3, the DNA is TGTGCCAGCAATACGGTTCTGAACGTCCTGACTTTC. Translated, it gives CASNTVLNVLTF.